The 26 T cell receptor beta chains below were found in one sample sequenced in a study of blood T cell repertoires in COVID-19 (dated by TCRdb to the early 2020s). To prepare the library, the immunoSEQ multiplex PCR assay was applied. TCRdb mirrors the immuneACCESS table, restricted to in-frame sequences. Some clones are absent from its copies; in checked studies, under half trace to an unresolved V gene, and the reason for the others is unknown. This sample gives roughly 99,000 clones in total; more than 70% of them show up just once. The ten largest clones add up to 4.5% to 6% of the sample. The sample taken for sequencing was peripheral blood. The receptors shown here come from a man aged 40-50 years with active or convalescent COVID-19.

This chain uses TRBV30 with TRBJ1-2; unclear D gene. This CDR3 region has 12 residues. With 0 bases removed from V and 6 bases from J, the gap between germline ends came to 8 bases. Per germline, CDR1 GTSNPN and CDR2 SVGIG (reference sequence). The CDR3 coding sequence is TGTGCCTGGAGTGTACACGGGGATGGCTACACCTTC. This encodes CAWSVHGDGYTF.

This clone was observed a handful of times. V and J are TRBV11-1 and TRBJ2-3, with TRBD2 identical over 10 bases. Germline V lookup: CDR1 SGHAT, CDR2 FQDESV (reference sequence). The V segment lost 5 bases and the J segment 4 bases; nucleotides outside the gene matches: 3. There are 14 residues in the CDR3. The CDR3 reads CASSPGTSADTQYF. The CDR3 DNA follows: TGTGCCAGCAGCCCGGGGACTAGCGCAGATACGCAGTATTTT.

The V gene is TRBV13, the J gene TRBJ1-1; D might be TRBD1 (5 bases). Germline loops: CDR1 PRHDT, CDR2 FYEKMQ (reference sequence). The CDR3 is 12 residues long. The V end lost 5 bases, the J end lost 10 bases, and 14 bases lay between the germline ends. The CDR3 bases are TGTGCCAGCAGCCTATCCAGGGCGTCAGCTTTCTTT. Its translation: CASSLSRASAFF. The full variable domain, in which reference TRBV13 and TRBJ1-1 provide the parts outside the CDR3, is AAGVIQSPRHLIKEKRETATLKCYPIPRHDTVYWYQQGPGQDPQFLISFYEKMQSDKGSIPDRFSAQQFSDYHSELNMSSLELGDSALYFCASSLSRASAFFGQGTRLTVV.

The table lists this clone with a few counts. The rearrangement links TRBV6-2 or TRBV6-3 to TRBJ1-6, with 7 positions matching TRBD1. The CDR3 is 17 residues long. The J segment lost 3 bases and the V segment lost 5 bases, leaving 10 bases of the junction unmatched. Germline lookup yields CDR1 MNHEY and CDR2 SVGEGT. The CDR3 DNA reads TGTGCCAGCAGTCGTGACAGGGCCGTCTACTATAATTCACCCCTCCACTTT. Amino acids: CASSRDRAVYYNSPLHF.

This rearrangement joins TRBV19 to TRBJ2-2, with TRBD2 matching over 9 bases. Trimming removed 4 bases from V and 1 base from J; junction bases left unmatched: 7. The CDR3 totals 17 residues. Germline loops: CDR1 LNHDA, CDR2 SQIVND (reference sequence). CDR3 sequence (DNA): TGTGCCAGTAGTAATGGGGGTAGCGGGAGGAACACCGGGGAGCTGTTTTTT. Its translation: CASSNGGSGRNTGELFF. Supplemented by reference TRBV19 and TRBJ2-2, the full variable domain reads DGGITQSPKYLFRKEGQNVTLSCEQNLNHDAMYWYRQDPGQGLRLIYYSQIVNDFQKGDIAEGYSVSREKKESFPLTVTSAQKNPTAFYLCASSNGGSGRNTGELFFGEGSRLTVL.

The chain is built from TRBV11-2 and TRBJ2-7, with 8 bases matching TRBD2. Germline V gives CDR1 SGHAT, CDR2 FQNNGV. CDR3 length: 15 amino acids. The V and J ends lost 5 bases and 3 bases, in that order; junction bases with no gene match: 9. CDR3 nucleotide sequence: TGTGCCAGCAGCGCGCTTAGCGGGACCCGCTACGAGCAGTACTTC. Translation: CASSALSGTRYEQYF.

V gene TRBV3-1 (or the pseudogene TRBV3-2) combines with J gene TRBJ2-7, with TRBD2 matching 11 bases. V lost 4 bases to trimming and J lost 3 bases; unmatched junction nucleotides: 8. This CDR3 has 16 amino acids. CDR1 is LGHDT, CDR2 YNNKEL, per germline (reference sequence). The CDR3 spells CASSRRTSGSLYEQYF. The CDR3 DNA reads TGTGCCAGCAGCCGAAGAACTAGCGGGAGTCTCTACGAGCAGTACTTC.

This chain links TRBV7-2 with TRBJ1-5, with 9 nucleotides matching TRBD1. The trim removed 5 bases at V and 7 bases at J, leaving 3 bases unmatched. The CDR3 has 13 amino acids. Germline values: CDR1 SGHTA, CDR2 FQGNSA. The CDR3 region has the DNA TGTGCCAGCAGCCCGGGACAGGGACAGCCCCAGCATTTT. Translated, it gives CASSPGQGQPQHF.

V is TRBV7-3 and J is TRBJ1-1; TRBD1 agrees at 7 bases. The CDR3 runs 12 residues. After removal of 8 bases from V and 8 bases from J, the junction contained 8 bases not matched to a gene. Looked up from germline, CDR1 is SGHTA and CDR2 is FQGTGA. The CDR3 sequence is CASGRTGGEAFF. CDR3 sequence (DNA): TGTGCCAGCGGACGGACAGGCGGAGAAGCTTTCTTT. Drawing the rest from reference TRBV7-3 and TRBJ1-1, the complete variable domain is GAGVSQTPSNKVTEKGKYVELRCDPISGHTALYWYRQSLGQGPEFLIYFQGTGAADDSGLPNDRFFAVRPEGSVSTLKIQRTERGDSAVYLCASGRTGGEAFFGQGTRLTVV.

The CDR3 sequence is CASRPGLAGPHEQYF. DNA for the CDR3: TGTGCCAGTAGGCCTGGACTAGCGGGACCCCACGAGCAGTACTTC. V usage is TRBV19 and J usage is TRBJ2-7; 12 bases fit TRBD2. V dropped 6 bases and J dropped 5; count of bases not matched to a gene: 8. The CDR3 runs 15 residues. Germline V gene lookup returns CDR1 LNHDA and CDR2 SQIVND (reference sequence).

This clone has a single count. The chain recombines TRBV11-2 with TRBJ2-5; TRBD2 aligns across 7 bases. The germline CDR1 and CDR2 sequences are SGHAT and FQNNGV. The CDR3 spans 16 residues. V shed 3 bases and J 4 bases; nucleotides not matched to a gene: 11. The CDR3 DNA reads TGTGCCAGCAGCTTGGGAGGGGATTTAAGGGGAGAGACCCAGTACTTC. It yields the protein CASSLGGDLRGETQYF.

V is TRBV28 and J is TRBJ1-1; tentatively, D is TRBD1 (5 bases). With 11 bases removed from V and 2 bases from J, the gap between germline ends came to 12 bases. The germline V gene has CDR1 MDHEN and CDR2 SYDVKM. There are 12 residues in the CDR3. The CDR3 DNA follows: TGTGCCGGAACCGGACATAACACTGAAGCTTTCTTT. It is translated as CAGTGHNTEAFF.

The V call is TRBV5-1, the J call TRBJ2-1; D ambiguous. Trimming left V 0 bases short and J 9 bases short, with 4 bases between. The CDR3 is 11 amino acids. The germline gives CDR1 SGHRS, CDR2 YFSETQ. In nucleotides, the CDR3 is TGCGCCAGCAGCTTGGGCGGTGAGCAGTTCTTC. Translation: CASSLGGEQFF.

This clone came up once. The CDR3 loop is CASGQGYTEAFF. The CDR3 DNA reads TGCGCCAGTGGACAGGGCTACACTGAAGCTTTCTTT. The chain combines TRBV10-2 with TRBJ1-1; 8 nucleotides match TRBD1. After removal of 9 bases from V and 3 bases from J, the junction contained 3 bases not matched to a gene. This CDR3 spans 12 amino acids. The germline V gene encodes CDR1 WSHSY and CDR2 SAAADI.

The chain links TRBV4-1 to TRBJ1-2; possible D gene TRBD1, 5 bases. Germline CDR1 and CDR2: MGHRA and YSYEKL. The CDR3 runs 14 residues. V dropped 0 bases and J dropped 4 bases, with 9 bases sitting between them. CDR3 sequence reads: CASSQDQGLYGYTF. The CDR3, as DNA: TGCGCCAGCAGCCAAGATCAGGGCCTCTATGGCTACACCTTC.

For the CDR3, the DNA is TGTGCCAGCAGCCTGGGGGGGGCTGGTGGAAACACCATATATTTT. Amino acid sequence: CASSLGGAGGNTIYF. This rearrangement joins TRBV9 to TRBJ1-3; TRBD1 is a possible D gene (6 bases). Germline V lookup: CDR1 SGDLS, CDR2 YYNGEE. The V end lost 4 bases, the J end lost 3 bases, and 14 bases lay between the germline ends. This CDR3 is 15 amino acids long.

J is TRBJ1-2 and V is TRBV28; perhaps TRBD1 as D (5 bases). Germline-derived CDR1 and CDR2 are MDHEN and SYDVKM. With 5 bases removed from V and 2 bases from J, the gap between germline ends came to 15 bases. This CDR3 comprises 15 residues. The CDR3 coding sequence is TGTGCCAGCAGTCCTGGGGACTTCCAGAACTATGGCTACACCTTC. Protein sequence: CASSPGDFQNYGYTF.

The CDR3 DNA sequence: TGTGCCAGCAGCTCTCGGGAGGACTTGACCGGGGAGCTGTTTTTT. Its translation: CASSSREDLTGELFF. The V gene is TRBV7-9, the J gene TRBJ2-2; TRBD2 matches 7 bases. The CDR3 covers 15 residues. The V and J ends lost 4 bases and 5 bases, in that order; junction bases with no gene match: 7. The germline V gene has CDR1 SEHNR and CDR2 FQNEAQ (reference sequence).

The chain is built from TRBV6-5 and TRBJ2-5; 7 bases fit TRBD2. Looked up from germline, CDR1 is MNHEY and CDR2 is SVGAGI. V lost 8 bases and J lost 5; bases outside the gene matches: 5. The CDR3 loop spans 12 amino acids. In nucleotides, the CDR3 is TGTGCCAGCGGGAGGGTAGAGGAGACCCAGTACTTC. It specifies CASGRVEETQYF.

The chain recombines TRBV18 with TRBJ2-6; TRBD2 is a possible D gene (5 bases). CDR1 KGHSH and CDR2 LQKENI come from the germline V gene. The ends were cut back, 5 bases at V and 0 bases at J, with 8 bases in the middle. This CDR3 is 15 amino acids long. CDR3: CASSWTPSGANVLTF. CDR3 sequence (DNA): TGTGCCAGCTCATGGACTCCCTCTGGGGCCAACGTCCTGACTTTC.

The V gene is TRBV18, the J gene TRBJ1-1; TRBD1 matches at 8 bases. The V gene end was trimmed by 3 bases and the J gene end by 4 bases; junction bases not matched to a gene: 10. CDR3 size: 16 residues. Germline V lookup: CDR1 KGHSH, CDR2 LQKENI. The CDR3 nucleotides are TGTGCCAGCTCACCCCAGGGGGCAGGGAGCGGCACTGAAGCTTTCTTT. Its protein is CASSPQGAGSGTEAFF.

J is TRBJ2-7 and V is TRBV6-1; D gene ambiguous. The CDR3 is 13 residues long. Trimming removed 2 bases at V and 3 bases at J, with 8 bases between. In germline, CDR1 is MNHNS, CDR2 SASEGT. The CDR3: CASSEPPNYEQYF. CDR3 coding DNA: TGTGCCAGCAGTGAACCCCCCAACTACGAGCAGTACTTC.

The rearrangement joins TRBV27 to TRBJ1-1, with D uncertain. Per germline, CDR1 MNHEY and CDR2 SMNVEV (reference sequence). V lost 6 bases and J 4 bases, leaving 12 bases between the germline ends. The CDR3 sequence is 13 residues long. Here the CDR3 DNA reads TGTGCCAGCAGGCTCGGCCAGCGCACTGAAGCTTTCTTT. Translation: CASRLGQRTEAFF.

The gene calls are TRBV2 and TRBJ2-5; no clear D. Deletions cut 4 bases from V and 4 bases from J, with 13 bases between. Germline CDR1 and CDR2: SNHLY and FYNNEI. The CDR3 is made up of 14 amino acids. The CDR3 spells CASSAGLVGETQYF. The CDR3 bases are TGTGCCAGCAGTGCGGGTCTAGTCGGAGAGACCCAGTACTTC.

CDR3 sequence: CASSSPAYSTDTQYF. The CDR3 nucleotides read TGTGCCAGCAGTTCCCCCGCTTACTCCACAGATACGCAGTATTTT. The rearrangement links TRBV28 to TRBJ2-3; D uncertain. V lost 4 bases to trimming and J lost 2 bases, with 13 bases between them. Germline V gene sequence: CDR1 MDHEN, CDR2 SYDVKM. This CDR3 has 15 residues.

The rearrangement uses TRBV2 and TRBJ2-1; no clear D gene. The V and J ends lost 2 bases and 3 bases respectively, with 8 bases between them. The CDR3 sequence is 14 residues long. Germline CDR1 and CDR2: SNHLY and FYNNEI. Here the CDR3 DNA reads TGTGCCAGCAGTGAACGTCAGGTCTACAATGAGCAGTTCTTC. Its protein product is CASSERQVYNEQFF.